Described below is a single T cell receptor beta chain sequence and its context. Antigen specificity is unknown. Measured with immunoSEQ multiplex PCR; TCRdb has only the in-frame clones, and not every one. The sample shows some 11,000 clones, 79% of them seen only once. Allogeneic regulatory or mature dendritic cells were co-cultured for roughly five days with CFSE-labeled sorted T cells at 1:10. Germline V CDR1 and CDR2: SGHDN, FVKESK. The V end was cut by 0 bases, the J end by 6 bases, with 12 bases between. There are 15 residues in the CDR3. This sample is part of a study of regulatory dendritic cells for organ transplantation. As for the study in general: Regulatory dendritic cells were monocyte-derived, receiving vitamin D3 on days 0 and 4 and IL-10 on day 4. Dendritic cell cultures received LPS on day 6. General study results and limits: The authors noted considerable between-person heterogeneity in alloreactive memory CD8+ cells.

The source material was naive CD8+ T cells from blood cultured with regulatory dendritic cells. Subset noted: CD45RA+ naive T cells. The TCR was taken from a human donor in good health. V is TRBV14 and J is TRBJ2-1; maybe TRBD2 (6 bases). The CDR3 bases are TGTGCCAGCAGCCAAGATCGGAGGGGCCGCAATGAGCAGTTCTTC. It is translated as CASSQDRRGRNEQFF. Full variable domain (rest looked up from reference TRBV14 and TRBJ2-1): EAGVTQFPSHSVIEKGQTVTLRCDPISGHDNLYWYRRVMGKEIKFLLHFVKESKQDESGMPNNRFLAERTGGTYSTLKVQPAELEDSGVYFCASSQDRRGRNEQFFGPGTRLTVL.